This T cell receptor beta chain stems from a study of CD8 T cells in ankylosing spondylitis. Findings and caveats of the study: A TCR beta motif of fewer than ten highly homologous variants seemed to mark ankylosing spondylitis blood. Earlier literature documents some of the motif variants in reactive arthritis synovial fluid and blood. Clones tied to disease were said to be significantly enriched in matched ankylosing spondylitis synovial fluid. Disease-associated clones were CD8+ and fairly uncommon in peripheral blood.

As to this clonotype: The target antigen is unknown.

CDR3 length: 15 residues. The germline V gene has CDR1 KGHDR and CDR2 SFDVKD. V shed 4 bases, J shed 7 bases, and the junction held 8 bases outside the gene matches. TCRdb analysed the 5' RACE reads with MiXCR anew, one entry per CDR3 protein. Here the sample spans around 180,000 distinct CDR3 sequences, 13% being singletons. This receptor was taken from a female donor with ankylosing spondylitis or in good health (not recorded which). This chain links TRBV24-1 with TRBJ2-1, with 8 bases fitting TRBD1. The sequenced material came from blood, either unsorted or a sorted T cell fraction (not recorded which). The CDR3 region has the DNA TGTGCCACCAGTGACTGGGACAGGAGCAATAATGAGCAGTTCTTC. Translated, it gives CATSDWDRSNNEQFF.